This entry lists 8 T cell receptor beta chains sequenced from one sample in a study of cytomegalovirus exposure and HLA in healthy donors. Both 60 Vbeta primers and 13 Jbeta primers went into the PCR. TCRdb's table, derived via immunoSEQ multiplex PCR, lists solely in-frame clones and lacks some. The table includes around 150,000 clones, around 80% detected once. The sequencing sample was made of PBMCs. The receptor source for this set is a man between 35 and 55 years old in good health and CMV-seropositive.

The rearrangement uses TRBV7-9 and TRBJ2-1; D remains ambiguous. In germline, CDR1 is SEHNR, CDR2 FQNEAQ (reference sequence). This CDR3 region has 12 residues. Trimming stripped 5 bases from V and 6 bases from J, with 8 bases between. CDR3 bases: TGTGCCAGCAGCCTCCCCCGCAATGAGCAGTTCTTC. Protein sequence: CASSLPRNEQFF.

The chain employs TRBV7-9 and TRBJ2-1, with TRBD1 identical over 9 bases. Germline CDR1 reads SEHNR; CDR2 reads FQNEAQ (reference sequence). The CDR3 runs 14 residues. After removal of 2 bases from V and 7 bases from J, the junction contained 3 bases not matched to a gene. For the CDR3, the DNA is TGTGCCAGCAGCTTAACGACAGGGGGAAATGAGCAGTTCTTC. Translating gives CASSLTTGGNEQFF.

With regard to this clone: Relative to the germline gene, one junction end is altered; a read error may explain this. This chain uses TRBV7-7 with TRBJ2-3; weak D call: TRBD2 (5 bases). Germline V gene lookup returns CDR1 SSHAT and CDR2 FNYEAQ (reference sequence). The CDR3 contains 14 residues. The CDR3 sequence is CASSLAPGADTQYF. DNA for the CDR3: TGTGCTAGCAGCTTAGCGCCCGGGGCAGATACGCAGTATTTT.

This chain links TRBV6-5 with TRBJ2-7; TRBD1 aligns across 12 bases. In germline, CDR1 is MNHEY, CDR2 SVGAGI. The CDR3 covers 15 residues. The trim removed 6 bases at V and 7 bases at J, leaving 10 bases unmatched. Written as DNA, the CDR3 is TGTGCCAGCAGGGGGACAGGGGGCCGTTTGGGGGAGCAGTACTTC. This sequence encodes CASRGTGGRLGEQYF.

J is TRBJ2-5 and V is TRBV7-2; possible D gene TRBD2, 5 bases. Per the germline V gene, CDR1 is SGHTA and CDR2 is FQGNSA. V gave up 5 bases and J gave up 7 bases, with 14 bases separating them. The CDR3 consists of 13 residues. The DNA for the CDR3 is TGTGCCAGCAGCAATACACCCAGCGGGACCCAGTACTTC. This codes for CASSNTPSGTQYF.

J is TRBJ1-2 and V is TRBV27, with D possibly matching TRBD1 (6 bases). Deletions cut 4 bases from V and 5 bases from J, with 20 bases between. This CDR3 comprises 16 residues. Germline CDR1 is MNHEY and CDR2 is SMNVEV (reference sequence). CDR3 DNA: TGTGCCAGCAGTTCAGACCTAACCGGGACACCTTATGGCTACACCTTC. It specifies CASSSDLTGTPYGYTF.

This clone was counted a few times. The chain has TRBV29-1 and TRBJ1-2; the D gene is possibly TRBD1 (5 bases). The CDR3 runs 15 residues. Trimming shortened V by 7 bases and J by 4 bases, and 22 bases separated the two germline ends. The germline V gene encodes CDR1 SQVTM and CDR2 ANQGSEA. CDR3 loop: CSAKDTGDSFYGYTF. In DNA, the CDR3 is TGCAGCGCCAAAGATACCGGAGACAGTTTCTATGGCTACACCTTC. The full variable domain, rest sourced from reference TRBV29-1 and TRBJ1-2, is SAVISQKPSRDICQRGTSLTIQCQVDSQVTMMFWYRQQPGQSLTLIATANQGSEATYESGFVIDKFPISRPNLTFSTLTVSNMSPEDSSIYLCSAKDTGDSFYGYTFGSGTRLTVV.

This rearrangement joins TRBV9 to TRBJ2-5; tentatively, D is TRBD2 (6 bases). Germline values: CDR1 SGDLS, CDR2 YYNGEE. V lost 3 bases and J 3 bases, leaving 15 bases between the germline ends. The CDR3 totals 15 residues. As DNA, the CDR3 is TGTGCCAGCAGCGAGGGGTTTAAGCGGGAAGAGACCCAGTACTTC. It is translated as CASSEGFKREETQYF.